This TCR beta chain is from a study of identical twins. This clonotype was detected only a few times. Germline values: CDR1 SGHRS, CDR2 YFSETQ. CDR3 length: 16 residues. Deletions cut 7 bases from V and 0 bases from J, with 17 bases between. MiXCR was run by TCRdb on the 5' RACE reads, yielding one entry per CDR3 protein. Among approximately 410,000 distinct CDR3 sequences listed, less than 20% were seen once. The chain uses TRBV5-1 and TRBJ2-1, with D tentatively TRBD2 (6 bases). Sequencing was carried out using naive T cells sorted from blood. The TCR sequence derives from a middle-aged man in good health. The CDR3 DNA is TGCGCCAGCCAGACGACCGGGGGAAGCTCCTACAATGAGCAGTTCTTC. As protein: CASQTTGGSSYNEQFF.